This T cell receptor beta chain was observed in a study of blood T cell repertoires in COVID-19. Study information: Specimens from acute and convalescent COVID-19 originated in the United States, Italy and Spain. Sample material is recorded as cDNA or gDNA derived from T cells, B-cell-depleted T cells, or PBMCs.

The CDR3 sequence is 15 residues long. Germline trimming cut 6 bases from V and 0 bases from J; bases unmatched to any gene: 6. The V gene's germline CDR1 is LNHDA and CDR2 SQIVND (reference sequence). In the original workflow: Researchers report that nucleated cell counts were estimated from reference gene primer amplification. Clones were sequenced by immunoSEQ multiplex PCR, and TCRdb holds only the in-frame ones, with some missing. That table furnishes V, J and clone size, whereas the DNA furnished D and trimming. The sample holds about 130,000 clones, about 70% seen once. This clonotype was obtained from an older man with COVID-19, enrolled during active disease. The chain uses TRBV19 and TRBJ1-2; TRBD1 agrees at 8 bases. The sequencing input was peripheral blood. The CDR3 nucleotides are TGTGCCAGTAGGCAACAGGGGGACCCTAACTATGGCTACACCTTC. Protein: CASRQQGDPNYGYTF.